Below, 9 T cell receptor beta chains from the same sample are listed, as sequenced in a study of cytotoxic CD8 clonotypes in ibrutinib-treated CLL. Measured with immunoSEQ multiplex PCR; TCRdb has only the in-frame clones, and not every one. The data contain roughly 250,000 clones, 70% of them seen just once; the ten biggest clones take up 15%. Sample: PBMCs, taken after 24 months of ibrutinib treatment. The receptors come from a human donor with chronic lymphocytic leukemia.

This chain connects TRBV19 to TRBJ1-5; no clear D gene. V lost 7 bases to trimming and J lost 1 base, with 5 bases between them. CDR3 size: 12 residues. CDR1 LNHDA and CDR2 SQIVND come from the germline V gene (reference sequence). The CDR3 nucleotides are TGTGCCAGTAAATACAGCAATCAGCCCCAGCATTTT. Translation gives CASKYSNQPQHF.

The chain uses TRBV2 and TRBJ2-7, with no clear D. V lost 8 bases, J lost 2 bases, and 4 bases lay in between. Germline V gene sequence: CDR1 SNHLY, CDR2 FYNNEI. This CDR3 is 10 amino acids long. Written as DNA, the CDR3 is TGTGCCAGCTACGCCTACGAGCAGTACTTC. Amino acid sequence: CASYAYEQYF.

The chain couples TRBV19 to TRBJ1-2, with D possibly matching TRBD1 (6 bases). CDR3 length equals 15 residues. The germline gives CDR1 LNHDA, CDR2 SQIVND (reference sequence). The V end was cut by 4 bases, the J end by 1 base, with 13 bases between. CDR3: CASSRLGGHNYGYTF. The CDR3 DNA follows: TGTGCCAGTAGTAGGCTCGGGGGCCATAACTATGGCTACACCTTC.

This rearrangement joins TRBV14 to TRBJ1-4, with TRBD1 matching 8 bases. The CDR3 has 13 amino acids. The J segment lost 12 bases and the V segment lost 6 bases, leaving 9 bases of the junction unmatched. From germline, CDR1 is SGHDN and CDR2 FVKESK. Here the CDR3 reads CASRLDRVGELFF. CDR3 sequence (DNA): TGTGCCAGCAGACTGGACAGGGTCGGGGAACTGTTTTTT.

This chain uses TRBV6-5 with TRBJ1-5; 8 bases map to TRBD1. The trim removed 6 bases at V and 6 bases at J, leaving 10 bases unmatched. CDR1 is MNHEY and CDR2 is SVGAGI in the germline V gene. The CDR3 is 15 residues long. The CDR3 loop reads CASSPGQALGQPQHF. The CDR3 nucleotides are TGTGCCAGCAGCCCGGGACAGGCCTTGGGTCAGCCCCAGCATTTT.

This chain joins TRBV7-2 and TRBJ2-4; the D is unclear. Trimming took off 5 bases at V and 0 bases at J, with 17 bases between the two ends. Germline CDR1 SGHTA, CDR2 FQGNSA. CDR3 size: 17 residues. The DNA for the CDR3 is TGTGCCAGCAGCCCGAGGCCTAGAGAAATAGCCAAAAACATTCAGTACTTC. Translation gives CASSPRPREIAKNIQYF.

V and J are TRBV19 and TRBJ2-7; 7 positions agree with TRBD1. The V gene's germline CDR1 is LNHDA and CDR2 SQIVND (reference sequence). The CDR3 is 14 amino acids. The V segment lost 4 bases and the J segment 1 base; nucleotides outside the gene matches: 4. CDR3 amino acids: CASSTRQGSYEQYF. The CDR3 nucleotides read TGTGCCAGTAGTACTCGACAGGGTTCCTACGAGCAGTACTTC. The full variable domain, completed using reference TRBV19 and TRBJ2-7, is DGGITQSPKYLFRKEGQNVTLSCEQNLNHDAMYWYRQDPGQGLRLIYYSQIVNDFQKGDIAEGYSVSREKKESFPLTVTSAQKNPTAFYLCASSTRQGSYEQYFGPGTRLTVT.

V is TRBV27 and J is TRBJ2-3; D is perhaps TRBD2 (5 bases). The CDR3 is made up of 14 amino acids. CDR1 is MNHEY and CDR2 is SMNVEV in the germline V gene (reference sequence). The V gene lost 2 bases and the J gene lost 4 bases, with 10 bases spanning the gap. DNA for the CDR3: TGTGCCAGCAGTTTACTCCGGGGAGCAGATACGCAGTATTTT. It yields the protein CASSLLRGADTQYF.

This chain uses TRBV9 with TRBJ2-7; D may be TRBD1 or TRBD2 (5 bases each). Deletions cut 4 bases from V and 6 bases from J, with 14 bases between. Germline CDR1 is SGDLS and CDR2 is YYNGEE. The CDR3 length is 13 residues. The CDR3 is CASSLGGGTEQYF. For the CDR3, the DNA is TGTGCCAGCAGCCTTGGGGGTGGCACCGAGCAGTACTTC. The full variable domain, completed using reference TRBV9 and TRBJ2-7, is DSGVTQTPKHLITATGQRVTLRCSPRSGDLSVYWYQQSLDQGLQFLIQYYNGEERAKGNILERFSAQQFPDLHSELNLSSLELGDSALYFCASSLGGGTEQYFGPGTRLTVT.